This T cell receptor beta chain appears in the sequencing data of a study of blood T cell repertoires in COVID-19. At the level of the study: The samples span acute and convalescent COVID-19 from the United States, Italy and Spain. The cDNA or gDNA used as material had been derived from T cells, B-cell-depleted T cells, or PBMCs.

Original methodology: Reference gene primer amplification yielded estimated nucleated cell counts. Generated by immunoSEQ multiplex PCR, the TCRdb table keeps only in-frame clones and is missing some. For V, J and clone size, that table is used; D and trimming come from the DNA. The table includes 150,000 to 200,000 clones, 88% detected once. Germline V gene lookup returns CDR1 LNHDA and CDR2 SQIVND (reference sequence). The CDR3 has 14 amino acids. Trimming took off 2 bases at V and 0 bases at J, with 5 bases between the two ends. Specimen: peripheral blood. The chain uses TRBV19 and TRBJ1-3; D uncertain. This TCR came from a human donor in a cohort sampled during active COVID-19. The CDR3 coding sequence is TGTGCCAGTAGTATAAGCAACTCTGGAAACACCATATATTTT. Protein product: CASSISNSGNTIYF.